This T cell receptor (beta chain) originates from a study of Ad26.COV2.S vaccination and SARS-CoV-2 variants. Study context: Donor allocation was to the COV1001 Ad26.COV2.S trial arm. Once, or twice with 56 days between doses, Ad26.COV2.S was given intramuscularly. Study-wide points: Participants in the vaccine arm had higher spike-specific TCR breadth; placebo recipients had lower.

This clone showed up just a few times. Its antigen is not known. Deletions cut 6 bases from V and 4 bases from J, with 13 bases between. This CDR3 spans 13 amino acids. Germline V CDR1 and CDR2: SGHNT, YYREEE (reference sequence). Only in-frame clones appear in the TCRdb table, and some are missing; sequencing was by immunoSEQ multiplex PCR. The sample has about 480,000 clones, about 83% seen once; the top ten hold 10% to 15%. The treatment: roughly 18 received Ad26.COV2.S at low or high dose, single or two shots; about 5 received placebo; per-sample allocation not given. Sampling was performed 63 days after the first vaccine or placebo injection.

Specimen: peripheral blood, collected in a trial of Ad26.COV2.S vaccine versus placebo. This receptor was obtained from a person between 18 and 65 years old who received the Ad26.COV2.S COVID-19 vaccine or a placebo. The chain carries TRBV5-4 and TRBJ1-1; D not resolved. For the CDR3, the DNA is TGTGCCAGCACGCCGCCCCGGGCCACTGAAGCTTTCTTT. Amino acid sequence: CASTPPRATEAFF.